The clone carrying this T cell receptor (beta chain) was seen repeatedly, ten times or more. Its specificity is unknown. Each sample had at least 6 million PBMCs isolated. With each sample, at least 5 micrograms of total RNA were extracted. These data belong to a study of blood T cells in healthy people across ages. Study observations and caveats: Long-lived donors exceeded aged donors in naive CD4+ cells and diversity. Possibly confounding the expanded clonotype changes was the fact that donor CMV status was unknown.

Primers used in a second PCR of roughly 6 to 11 cycles were a sample-barcoded 5' primer and a J-beta primer mix. TCRdb called the 5' RACE reads again in MiXCR, with one record for every CDR3 protein. The sample carries about 400,000 distinct CDR3 sequences, over 45% recorded once. CDR3 length: 15 amino acids. CDR1 is SGHTA, CDR2 FQGNSA, per germline. With V trimmed by 5 bases and J by 3 bases, 7 bases remained unmatched. V usage is TRBV7-2 and J usage is TRBJ2-4; the match to TRBD2 covers 7 bases. The sequence was collected from a man in his sixties in good health. The specimen sequenced was blood. The CDR3: CASSQVTGGKNIQYF. The CDR3 coding sequence is TGTGCCAGCAGCCAGGTCACGGGGGGCAAAAACATTCAGTACTTC.